A single sample is the source of the 3 T cell receptor beta chains below, sequenced in a study of blood T cell repertoires in COVID-19. Sequenced by immunoSEQ multiplex PCR; TCRdb stores in-frame clones only, minus some. The sample lists some 150,000 clones; 79% were seen once. Sequenced input: peripheral blood. The receptors shown here come from a man aged 50 to 60 with active or convalescent COVID-19.

This chain connects TRBV5-6 to TRBJ2-7; no clear D gene. This CDR3 comprises 12 residues. The germline CDR1 and CDR2 sequences are SGHDT and YYEEEE. With 4 bases removed from V and 4 bases from J, the gap between germline ends came to 9 bases. The CDR3, as DNA: TGTGCCAGCAGCCAATCACGGTACGAGCAGTACTTC. Translating it yields CASSQSRYEQYF.

This clone was detected once. The chain employs TRBV28 and TRBJ1-4, with 9 bases fitting TRBD1. CDR3 length: 15 residues. Germline V lookup: CDR1 MDHEN, CDR2 SYDVKM. The V segment lost 5 bases and the J segment 8 bases; nucleotides outside the gene matches: 9. CDR3 nucleotides: TGTGCCAGCAGTCCCCAGACAGGGGGACGAGAAAAACTGTTTTTT. Protein: CASSPQTGGREKLFF.

The chain uses TRBV5-4 and TRBJ2-7; 9 bases line up with TRBD2. The CDR3 extends over 18 amino acids. CDR1 is SGHNT and CDR2 is YYREEE in the germline V gene (reference sequence). V lost 2 bases, J lost 3 bases, and 15 bases stayed unmatched. The CDR3 DNA reads TGTGCCAGCAGCTTAGCGGGCGGAGGTCTAGCGGGGAACTACGAGCAGTACTTC. Translated: CASSLAGGGLAGNYEQYF.